Reported below is one T cell receptor (beta chain). As yet, its antigen is unknown. Study outcomes and limitations: In terms of TCR gene usage, tumor memory CD4+ T cells clustered together with blood and lymph node memory CD4+ cells, as well as with lymph node naive CD4+ cells.

Trimming left V 4 bases short and J 5 bases short, with 11 bases between. The CDR3 totals 12 residues. CDR1 SQVTM and CDR2 ANQGSEA come from the germline V gene. Constant-region reverse primers amplified full-length variable regions, followed by semi-nested Nested Universal Primer A PCR. TCRdb called the 5' RACE reads again in MiXCR, with one record for every CDR3 protein. Here the sample spans 45,000 to 55,000 distinct CDR3 sequences, around 25% being singletons. The sequence derives from a female donor with breast cancer. Sequencing input: tumor-infiltrating naive CD4+ T cells sorted from the breast tumor. As to subset: naive CD4+ T cells, CD4+CD45RA+CD25-. The chain has TRBV29-1 and TRBJ1-1; D may be TRBD1 (5 bases). The CDR3 DNA reads as TGCAGCGTTGTCGGGGGGGGGACTGAAGCTTTCTTT. Its translation: CSVVGGGTEAFF. The variable domain in full, completed from reference TRBV29-1 and TRBJ1-1, reads SAVISQKPSRDICQRGTSLTIQCQVDSQVTMMFWYRQQPGQSLTLIATANQGSEATYESGFVIDKFPISRPNLTFSTLTVSNMSPEDSSIYLCSVVGGGTEAFFGQGTRLTVV.